This T cell receptor beta chain was sequenced in a study of blood T cell repertoires in COVID-19. About the research overall: Sites in the United States, Italy and Spain provided acute and convalescent COVID-19 samples. T cells, B-cell-depleted T cells, or PBMCs supplied cDNA or gDNA.

The germline CDR1 and CDR2 sequences are LNHDA and SQIVND (reference sequence). The junction had 9 bases not matched to a gene; V was cut back by 4 bases and J by 4 bases. The CDR3 runs to 15 residues. Source study methods: The assay estimated nucleated cells by amplifying reference gene primers. Profiled with immunoSEQ multiplex PCR; TCRdb holds only in-frame clones, not every one. V, J and clone size were drawn from that table, and D and trimming were deduced from the DNA. The profile covers 90,000 or so clones, with approximately 89% appearing a single time and around 5% taken by the ten largest. The chain employs TRBV19 and TRBJ1-2; TRBD1 aligns across 7 bases. This receptor was identified in a woman of 80 years or more with active COVID-19. The material sequenced was peripheral blood. Written as DNA, the CDR3 is TGTGCCAGTAGTAGTACAGGGGTTATGGGCTATGGCTACACCTTC. Amino acid sequence: CASSSTGVMGYGYTF.